Listed below are T cell receptor beta chains from one sample, sequenced in a study of identifying expanded T cells in peripheral blood. Method: immunoSEQ multiplex PCR; TCRdb's copy keeps in-frame clones and lacks some. The data contain about 80,000 clones, less than 90% of them singletons. The source material was blood. These receptors were collected from a person aged 18 to 75 in good health. Each CDR3 is given with its conserved first and last residue. The D gene is left open where the match is weak. A row's size may be missing; if present it is once, few, many or a size class.

V gene	J gene	D gene	clone size	CDR3 protein	CDR3 DNA
TRBV7-2	TRBJ2-2	-	-	CASSLGQSTGELFF	TGTGCCAGCAGTCTGGGACAATCCACCGGGGAGCTGTTTTTT
TRBV28	TRBJ2-5	-	-	CASSSLRAQETQYF	TGTGCCAGCAGTTCTTTAAGGGCCCAAGAGACCCAGTACTTC
TRBV10-1	TRBJ2-7	-	-	CASPQQGATSYEQYF	TGCGCCAGCCCCCAACAGGGAGCCACCTCGTACGAGCAGTACTTC
TRBV7-2	TRBJ1-4	-	-	CASSLNRVANEKLFF	TGTGCCAGCAGCTTAAACAGGGTAGCTAATGAAAAACTGTTTTTT
TRBV7-6	TRBJ2-2	-	-	CASSRNRETGELFF	TGTGCCAGCAGCAGGAACAGGGAAACCGGGGAGCTGTTTTTT
TRBV5-1	TRBJ1-1	-	-	CASSGGVGNTEAFF	TGCGCCAGCAGCGGAGGGGTTGGGAACACTGAAGCTTTCTTT
TRBV19	TRBJ2-5	-	-	CASSIRSLQETQYF	TGTGCCAGTAGTATTCGAAGTCTGCAAGAGACCCAGTACTTC
TRBV5-1	TRBJ2-2	-	once	CASSLGQNTGELFF	TGCGCCAGCAGCTTGGGGCAGAACACCGGGGAGCTGTTTTTT
TRBV6-5	TRBJ2-7	-	few	CASSETGSYEQYF	TGTGCCAGCAGTGAGACAGGCTCCTACGAGCAGTACTTC
TRBV10-2	TRBJ2-2	-	-	CASRLGAENTGELFF	TGCGCCAGCAGGTTGGGGGCAGAAAACACCGGGGAGCTGTTTTTT
TRBV5-1	TRBJ2-7	-	-	CASSTSGSPYEQYF	TGCGCCAGCAGCACATCGGGATCCCCCTACGAGCAGTACTTC
TRBV7-2	TRBJ2-2	TRBD2	few	CASSLGGSATGELFF	TGTGCCAGCAGCTTGGGCGGGAGTGCCACCGGGGAGCTGTTTTTT
TRBV7-2	TRBJ1-4	-	once	CASSQEPGEANEKLFF	TGTGCCAGCAGCCAAGAACCCGGGGAAGCTAATGAAAAACTGTTTTTT
TRBV5-4	TRBJ2-1	TRBD2	-	CASSPGRAGGYNEQFF	TGTGCCAGCAGCCCAGGTCGAGCGGGAGGGTACAATGAGCAGTTCTTC
TRBV25-1	TRBJ2-7	TRBD2	-	CASSDFTSGSGYEQYF	TGTGCCAGCAGTGATTTCACTAGCGGGAGTGGGTACGAGCAGTACTTC
TRBV28	TRBJ2-3	-	-	CASSPRGLGTDTQYF	TGTGCCAGCAGCCCCCGAGGGTTGGGCACAGATACGCAGTATTTT
TRBV11-2	TRBJ2-2	TRBD2	once	CASSQAMSGGRTGELFF	TGTGCCAGCAGCCAAGCTATGTCGGGAGGGAGGACCGGGGAGCTGTTTTTT
TRBV19	TRBJ1-1	-	-	CASSPISGTPLTEAFF	TGTGCCAGTAGTCCTATCTCCGGGACACCCCTGACTGAAGCTTTCTTT
TRBV7-3	TRBJ2-7	-	-	CASSPASGRYYEQYF	TGTGCCAGCAGCCCGGCAAGCGGGCGTTACTACGAGCAGTACTTC
TRBV15	TRBJ2-7	-	-	CATSSSGFSYEQYF	TGTGCCACCAGCAGCTCAGGGTTCTCCTACGAGCAGTACTTC
TRBV27	TRBJ2-1	-	-	CASSLYWSPSYNEQFF	TGTGCCAGCAGTTTATATTGGAGTCCCTCCTACAATGAGCAGTTCTTC
TRBV14	TRBJ2-2	TRBD2	-	CASSQSGSDTGELFF	TGTGCCAGCAGCCAAAGCGGGAGTGACACCGGGGAGCTGTTTTTT
TRBV4-3	TRBJ2-7	TRBD2	-	CASSQEREIDEQYF	TGCGCCAGCAGCCAGGAGCGGGAGATTGACGAGCAGTACTTC
TRBV11-3	TRBJ2-2	TRBD2	-	CASSPGLADTGELFF	TGTGCCAGCAGCCCGGGACTAGCGGACACCGGGGAGCTGTTTTTT
TRBV5-6	TRBJ2-7	-	-	CASSLRQGSQVTPYEQYF	TGTGCCAGCAGCTTGAGGCAGGGTTCCCAGGTCACCCCCTACGAGCAGTACTTC
TRBV29-1	TRBJ2-1	-	-	CSVEDLGNEQFF	TGCAGCGTTGAAGATCTGGGCAATGAGCAGTTCTTC
TRBV7-9	TRBJ2-2	-	-	CATHPGQNTGELFF	TGTGCCACCCACCCCGGACAGAACACCGGGGAGCTGTTTTTT
TRBV5-5	TRBJ1-2	-	-	CASSLTGTAYGYTF	TGTGCCAGCAGCTTGACCGGGACCGCCTATGGCTACACCTTC
TRBV5-1	TRBJ2-5	-	-	CASSLASTGQETQYF	TGCGCCAGCAGCTTGGCGTCTACAGGGCAAGAGACCCAGTACTTC
TRBV7-9	TRBJ1-1	TRBD1	-	CASSLRQGGTEAFF	TGTGCCAGCAGCTTAAGGCAGGGGGGGACTGAAGCTTTCTTT
TRBV6-5	TRBJ2-1	-	-	CASKNEGARYNEQFF	TGTGCCAGCAAAAACGAGGGAGCAAGGTACAATGAGCAGTTCTTC
TRBV7-9	TRBJ2-1	TRBD2	once	CASSLVGLAGRNEQFF	TGTGCCAGCAGCTTAGTTGGTCTAGCGGGTCGCAATGAGCAGTTCTTC
TRBV7-2	TRBJ2-4	TRBD2	-	CASSSWFSGSNDIQYF	TGTGCCAGCAGCTCTTGGTTTAGCGGGAGTAATGACATTCAGTACTTC
TRBV6-5	TRBJ1-1	TRBD1	-	CASSYRTGEVEAFF	TGTGCCAGCAGTTATAGGACAGGGGAGGTTGAAGCTTTCTTT
TRBV4-2	TRBJ2-3	TRBD2	-	CASSQDEGVTSGTDTQYF	TGTGCCAGCAGCCAAGATGAAGGGGTTACTAGCGGCACAGATACGCAGTATTTT
TRBV7-2	TRBJ2-2	TRBD1	-	CASSLVFTGGAGELFF	TGTGCCAGCAGCTTGGTCTTTACAGGGGGCGCCGGGGAGCTGTTTTTT
TRBV10-3	TRBJ1-1	TRBD1	-	CAITPDRSMNTEAFF	TGTGCCATCACCCCGGACAGGTCTATGAACACTGAAGCTTTCTTT
TRBV7-7	TRBJ2-5	TRBD2	-	CASSLGGTGAGVLKYF	TGTGCTAGCAGCTTAGGAGGTACGGGAGCGGGGGTCTTAAAGTACTTC
TRBV5-8	TRBJ2-7	-	-	CASSSTRGTYEQYF	TGTGCCAGCAGCTCAACCCGGGGGACCTACGAGCAGTACTTC
TRBV4-3	TRBJ1-2	-	once	CASSQGVSYGYTF	TGCGCCAGCAGCCAAGGGGTGAGCTATGGCTACACCTTC
TRBV5-8	TRBJ1-2	-	many	CASSQVVNYGYTF	TGTGCCAGCAGCCAGGTCGTAAACTATGGCTACACCTTC
TRBV5-6	TRBJ2-6	-	-	CASSLVSGWAGANVLTF	TGTGCCAGCAGCTTGGTGTCAGGGTGGGCCGGGGCCAACGTCCTGACTTTC
TRBV6-5	TRBJ2-3	-	-	CASSYRRQTSTDTQYF	TGTGCCAGCAGTTACCGCCGACAGACGAGCACAGATACGCAGTATTTT
TRBV19	TRBJ2-1	-	-	CASSQQGRKNNEQFF	TGTGCCAGTAGTCAGCAGGGGAGGAAGAACAATGAGCAGTTCTTC
TRBV19	TRBJ2-5	-	-	CASSIGRMYQETQYF	TGTGCCAGTAGTATCGGCAGGATGTACCAAGAGACCCAGTACTTC
TRBV7-2	TRBJ2-5	TRBD2	-	CASSSGLAGETQYF	TGTGCCAGCAGCTCGGGACTAGCGGGAGAGACCCAGTACTTC
TRBV10-3	TRBJ2-2	-	-	CAISDPRTNTGELFF	TGTGCCATCAGTGACCCCAGGACGAACACCGGGGAGCTGTTTTTT
TRBV30	TRBJ2-2	-	-	CAWSFRDSLTGELFF	TGTGCCTGGAGTTTCCGGGACTCCCTCACCGGGGAGCTGTTTTTT
TRBV30	TRBJ1-2	-	-	CAWSVYAYGYTF	TGTGCCTGGAGTGTATACGCCTATGGCTACACCTTC